This TCR beta chain emerged from a study of T cell responses to AZD1222 COVID-19 vaccine. Study results and limitations: It should be noted that donors were predominantly white British and more often female, and clonal diversity was possibly underestimated. Only a handful of AZD1222 recipients tested seropositive at baseline.

As regards this clone: Its antigen is not identified.

V was shortened by 11 bases and J by 4 bases, with 17 bases between the two germline ends. Per the germline V gene, CDR1 is SGHTA and CDR2 is FQGTGA. The CDR3 is made up of 13 amino acids. Profiling relied on immunoSEQ multiplex PCR, and the TCRdb table lists in-frame clones only, not all of them. Of 150,000 to 200,000 clones listed, 88% are singletons. The chain is built from TRBV7-3 and TRBJ1-2, with a tentative D call TRBD1 (5 bases). The material was peripheral blood, obtained on day 0 of AZD1222 vaccination. The sequence derives from an adult in good health. This CDR3 is CASGQKGPYGYTF. In DNA form, the CDR3 reads TGTGCCTCAGGACAAAAGGGACCCTATGGCTACACCTTC.